The next 25 T cell receptor beta chains were all read from a single sample in a study of OX40 agonist ivuxolimab in advanced cancers. Sequenced by immunoSEQ multiplex PCR; TCRdb stores in-frame clones only, minus some. The table lists about 79,000 clones, about 94% of them singletons, with around 10% in the top ten. Source: CD4+ or CD8+ T cells sorted from blood, taken in a trial of the OX40 agonist ivuxolimab. The receptors here all came from an adult with an advanced solid tumor such as melanoma, head and neck, liver or kidney cancer.

The V and J genes are TRBV7-6 and TRBJ1-1; 7 nucleotides agree with TRBD1. CDR1 SGHVS and CDR2 FNYEAQ come from the germline V gene. V was clipped by 2 bases and J by 0 bases; unmatched bases: 9. The CDR3 contains 17 residues. The CDR3 bases are TGTGCCAGCAGCTTACTTGGGGACAGTCCCATGAACACTGAAGCTTTCTTT. Amino acids: CASSLLGDSPMNTEAFF.

The chain links TRBV11-2 to TRBJ1-2; D gene unclear. The germline V gene has CDR1 SGHAT and CDR2 FQNNGV. V lost 2 bases to trimming and J lost 4 bases, with 11 bases between them. The CDR3 loop spans 14 amino acids. The CDR3 reads CASSLMPSGYGYTF. CDR3 nucleotides: TGTGCCAGCAGCTTAATGCCAAGCGGCTATGGCTACACCTTC.

The chain employs TRBV28 and TRBJ2-5, with 13 nucleotides matching TRBD2. This CDR3 is 16 amino acids long. V shed 2 bases and J 1 base; nucleotides not matched to a gene: 1. CDR1 is MDHEN and CDR2 is SYDVKM in the germline V gene. CDR3 bases: TGTGCCAGCAGTTTAGGGACTAGCGGGATCCAAGAGACCCAGTACTTC. It yields the protein CASSLGTSGIQETQYF. The whole variable domain, filled in from reference TRBV28 and TRBJ2-5, reads DVKVTQSSRYLVKRTGEKVFLECVQDMDHENMFWYRQDPGLGLRLIYFSYDVKMKEKGDIPEGYSVSREKKERFSLILESASTNQTSMYLCASSLGTSGIQETQYFGPGTRLLVL.

CDR3 loop: CASSYANSYEQYF. CDR3 nucleotide sequence: TGTGCCAGCAGTTATGCCAACTCCTACGAGCAGTACTTC. This sequence joins TRBV6-5 and TRBJ2-7; D is undetermined. V lost 3 bases and J 0 bases, leaving 6 bases between the germline ends. From germline, CDR1 is MNHEY and CDR2 SVGAGI. This CDR3 is built from 13 residues.

The gene calls are TRBV7-8 and TRBJ2-7; TRBD2 is a possible D gene (6 bases). V lost 1 base to trimming and J lost 2 bases, with 9 bases between them. Per the germline V gene, CDR1 is SGHVS and CDR2 is FQNEAQ. The CDR3 spans 14 residues. The CDR3 region has the DNA TGTGCCAGCAGCTTAGTGCAGCGGGCCTACGAGCAGTACTTC. Protein sequence: CASSLVQRAYEQYF.

V and J are TRBV5-1 and TRBJ1-4; TRBD1 matches 8 bases. Germline V lookup: CDR1 SGHRS, CDR2 YFSETQ. CDR3 length equals 15 residues. The junction had 3 bases not matched to a gene; V was cut back by 4 bases and J by 1 base. Here the CDR3 DNA reads TGCGCCAGCAGCCCCGGACAGGGAACTAATGAAAAACTGTTTTTT. Translation gives CASSPGQGTNEKLFF.

This chain joins TRBV7-9 and TRBJ1-3; TRBD1 might be the D (6 bases). The V end was cut by 4 bases, the J end by 1 base, with 17 bases between. The CDR3 totals 17 residues. Germline V gene lookup returns CDR1 SEHNR and CDR2 FQNEAQ (reference sequence). In nucleotides, the CDR3 is TGTGCCAGCAGCTCTAGCCTAGGGGGAACGTCTGGAAACACCATATATTTT. Its translation is CASSSSLGGTSGNTIYF.

The rearrangement uses TRBV6-5 and TRBJ2-7; 11 bases are a match to TRBD1. The V and J ends lost 1 base and 6 bases, in that order; junction bases with no gene match: 2. Germline assignment: CDR1 MNHEY and CDR2 SVGAGI. The CDR3 is 14 residues long. Here the CDR3 DNA reads TGTGCCAGCAGTTACTTGGGACAGGGGGGCGAGCAGTACTTC. It is translated as CASSYLGQGGEQYF.

This sequence joins TRBV28 and TRBJ1-1; 9 bases align to TRBD1. J gave up 4 bases and V 5 bases, and 8 bases lay outside the gene matches. The CDR3 covers 15 residues. Germline CDR1 and CDR2: MDHEN and SYDVKM. CDR3 sequence reads: CASSHRGRFATEAFF. CDR3 coding DNA: TGTGCCAGCAGTCACAGGGGGCGGTTCGCCACTGAAGCTTTCTTT.

A word on this clone: The missing conserved phenylalanine or tryptophan at the end of this CDR3 makes a read error likely. No DNA is shown, since the ends of the CDR3 on it are uncertain; the CDR3 is the one TCRdb lists. V is TRBV5-1 and J is TRBJ1-4; the listed D gene, TRBD1, was not tested against the DNA. Germline CDR1 SGHRS, CDR2 YFSETQ. With termini counted, the CDR3 has 9 amino acids. CDR3 loop: CASSGQGAE.

This clone was seen just once. The V and J genes are TRBV7-2 and TRBJ2-7; D might be TRBD1 or TRBD2, each matching 5 bases. The CDR3 loop spans 13 amino acids. Germline V gene sequence: CDR1 SGHTA, CDR2 FQGNSA. V lost 5 bases, J lost 2 bases, and 10 bases lay in between. The CDR3 DNA sequence: TGTGCCAGCAGCGCCGGGGCCACCTACGAGCAGTACTTC. Its translation: CASSAGATYEQYF. The whole variable domain, filled in from reference TRBV7-2 and TRBJ2-7, reads GAGVSQSPSNKVTEKGKDVELRCDPISGHTALYWYRQSLGQGLEFLIYFQGNSAPDKSGLPSDRFSAERTGGSVSTLTIQRTQQEDSAVYLCASSAGATYEQYFGPGTRLTVT.

This chain joins TRBV7-8 and TRBJ2-2; D uncertain. Trimming shortened V by 1 base and J by 4 bases, and 4 bases separated the two germline ends. CDR1 is SGHVS, CDR2 FQNEAQ, per germline. This CDR3 is built from 13 residues. CDR3: CASSLDFTGELFF. CDR3 DNA: TGTGCCAGCAGCTTAGACTTCACCGGGGAGCTGTTTTTT.

This clone was found a few times. As DNA, the CDR3 is TGTGCCAGCAGTTACGGCCGCCGTCAGCCCCAGCATTTT. The encoded protein is CASSYGRRQPQHF. The chain combines TRBV6-5 with TRBJ1-5, with D unclear. CDR1 and CDR2 (germline): MNHEY, SVGAGI. Trimming stripped 2 bases from V and 6 bases from J, with 8 bases between. The CDR3 has 13 residues.

The chain joins TRBV12-5 to TRBJ1-1; D might be TRBD1 (6 bases). Germline CDR1 LGHNT, CDR2 FRNRAP. The V end was cut by 3 bases, the J end by 6 bases, with 17 bases between. The CDR3 is 15 amino acids. The CDR3: CASGLIQGGPPEAFF. The CDR3 bases are TGTGCTAGTGGTTTAATACAGGGAGGGCCCCCTGAAGCTTTCTTT. Full variable domain (rest looked up from reference TRBV12-5 and TRBJ1-1): DARVTQTPRHKVTEMGQEVTMRCQPILGHNTVFWYRQTMMQGLELLAYFRNRAPLDDSGMPKDRFSAEMPDATLATLKIQPSEPRDSAVYFCASGLIQGGPPEAFFGQGTRLTVV.

The chain is built from TRBV5-6 and TRBJ2-1; D is ambiguous. Trimming stripped 0 bases from V and 4 bases from J, with 14 bases between. The CDR3 length is 16 residues. CDR1 is SGHDT, CDR2 YYEEEE, per germline. The CDR3 reads CASSLVSLAPYNEQFF. The CDR3 DNA is TGTGCCAGCAGCTTGGTTTCCCTCGCACCATACAATGAGCAGTTCTTC.

The chain couples TRBV5-1 to TRBJ1-6; no firm D call. This CDR3 contains 13 residues. CDR1 is SGHRS, CDR2 YFSETQ, per germline. The ends were cut back, 5 bases at V and 7 bases at J, with 10 bases in the middle. The CDR3 loop is CASSDSSNSPLHF. The CDR3 DNA sequence: TGCGCCAGCAGTGACTCTTCGAATTCACCCCTCCACTTT.

This chain's CDR3 is CASSFLGGAPSDTQYF. The CDR3 DNA sequence: TGTGCCAGCAGCTTTCTTGGGGGGGCCCCATCGGATACGCAGTATTTT. The chain recombines TRBV7-2 with TRBJ2-3, with D maybe TRBD2 (7 bases). V lost 3 bases, J lost 6 bases, and 19 bases lay in between. The CDR3 length is 16 residues. Per germline, CDR1 SGHTA and CDR2 FQGNSA.

Here the CDR3 DNA reads TGTGCCAGCAGCTTAGGGGTAGGTCTAGCGGGAGTGGAGCAGTTCTTC. This sequence encodes CASSLGVGLAGVEQFF. The chain carries TRBV7-9 and TRBJ2-1; 10 nucleotides line up with TRBD2. The CDR3 totals 16 residues. V gave up 1 base and J gave up 10 bases; unmatched junction bases: 10. Germline V gene lookup returns CDR1 SEHNR and CDR2 FQNEAQ (reference sequence).

The chain is built from TRBV7-8 and TRBJ2-7, with 11 bases aligning to TRBD1. This CDR3 contains 14 residues. Germline loops: CDR1 SGHVS, CDR2 FQNEAQ. Trimming at V came to 5 bases and at J to 4 bases, leaving 4 bases not matched to a gene. The CDR3 nucleotides read TGTGCCAGCAGCGCCGGGACAGGGGGATACGAGCAGTACTTC. It codes for CASSAGTGGYEQYF.

V usage is TRBV7-9 and J usage is TRBJ2-7; 9 nucleotides line up with TRBD1. The V gene's germline CDR1 is SEHNR and CDR2 FQNEAQ (reference sequence). This CDR3 has 14 amino acids. The V and J ends lost 6 bases and 5 bases, in that order; junction bases with no gene match: 8. CDR3 sequence reads: CASRLGQGLDEQYF. CDR3 DNA sequence: TGTGCCAGCAGATTGGGACAGGGTCTAGACGAGCAGTACTTC.

J is TRBJ2-7 and V is TRBV7-9; 11 nucleotides align to TRBD2. The junction had 7 bases not matched to a gene; V was cut back by 8 bases and J by 1 base. The CDR3 runs 15 residues. Germline V gene lookup returns CDR1 SEHNR and CDR2 FQNEAQ (reference sequence). The CDR3 spells CASQATSGTSYEQYF. Here the CDR3 DNA reads TGTGCCAGCCAGGCGACTAGCGGGACGTCCTACGAGCAGTACTTC.

The J gene is TRBJ2-7, the V gene TRBV27; D might be TRBD1 or TRBD2, each matching 5 bases. V was trimmed by 3 bases and J by 7 bases, leaving 10 bases between them. Germline CDR1 and CDR2: MNHEY and SMNVEV (reference sequence). The CDR3 spans 12 residues. The DNA for the CDR3 is TGTGCCAGCAGTTTGCTCGGGGCGGAGCAGTACTTC. Its protein is CASSLLGAEQYF.

The V gene is TRBV5-1, the J gene TRBJ1-2, with 11 bases aligning to TRBD1. V lost 4 bases, J lost 6 bases, and 2 bases stayed unmatched. Per the germline V gene, CDR1 is SGHRS and CDR2 is YFSETQ. The CDR3 has 13 amino acids. This chain's CDR3 is CASSMGQGDGYTF. The CDR3 nucleotides read TGCGCCAGCAGCATGGGACAGGGGGATGGCTACACCTTC.

The V and J genes are TRBV4-2 and TRBJ2-1; 9 bases line up with TRBD2. Germline CDR1 is LGHNA and CDR2 is YNFKEQ. The CDR3 contains 15 residues. V dropped 3 bases and J dropped 7; count of bases not matched to a gene: 7. The CDR3, as DNA: TGTGCCAGCAGCCAGTCTAGCGGGACTAAAAATGAGCAGTTCTTC. Its translation is CASSQSSGTKNEQFF.

The gene calls are TRBV9 and TRBJ2-2, with 8 bases that match TRBD1. The germline gives CDR1 SGDLS, CDR2 YYNGEE. V lost 1 base, J lost 5 bases, and 7 bases stayed unmatched. The CDR3 loop spans 16 amino acids. The CDR3 coding sequence is TGTGCCAGCAGCGTACAGGGGGCGGTATGGACCGGGGAGCTGTTTTTT. Encoded protein: CASSVQGAVWTGELFF.